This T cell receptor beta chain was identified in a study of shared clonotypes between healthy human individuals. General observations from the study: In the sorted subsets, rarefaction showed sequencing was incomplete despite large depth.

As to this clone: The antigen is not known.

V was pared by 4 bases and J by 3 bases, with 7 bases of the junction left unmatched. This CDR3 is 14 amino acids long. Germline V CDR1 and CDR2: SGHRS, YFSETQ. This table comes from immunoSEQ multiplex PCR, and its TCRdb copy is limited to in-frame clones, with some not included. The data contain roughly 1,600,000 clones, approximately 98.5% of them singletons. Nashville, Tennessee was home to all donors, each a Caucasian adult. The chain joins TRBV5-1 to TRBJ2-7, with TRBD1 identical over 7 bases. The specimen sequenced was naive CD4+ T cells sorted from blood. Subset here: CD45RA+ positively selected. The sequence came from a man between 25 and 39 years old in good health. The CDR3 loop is CASSQTGQHYEQYF. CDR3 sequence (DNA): TGCGCCAGCAGCCAAACGGGACAGCACTACGAGCAGTACTTC.